This T cell receptor (beta chain) was identified in a study of cytomegalovirus exposure and HLA in healthy donors (TCRdb year 2017). Broadly, across the study: An earlier analysis of 587 of the donors reported 276 Gb of sequence data and 117 million unique TCR beta sequences obtained from around 180 million T cells. A later genetic analysis took genome-wide SNP genotypes for 398 of the 666 donors and used that subset as a discovery cohort. Across some 400 genotyped donors of the cohort, an average of approximately 220,000 unique TCR beta nucleotide sequences per donor were sequenced, and roughly a sixth of those sequences were non-productive. All discovery cohort repertoires had been generated on a single sequencing platform. HLA typing included class I and class II loci at four-digit resolution. The aim of the study was to test whether cataloging public T cell receptors could identify signatures of past pathogen exposure. Approximately 310 gigabases of sequencing data and 70 million to 100 million unique TCR sequences were included in an early release covering roughly 700 HLA-typed donors. A separate validation cohort of 90 to 150 different subjects was used in addition to the roughly 620-subject first cohort. Among the roughly 410 genotyped donors, under 90% belonged to the genetic ancestry cluster associated with self-reported Caucasian donors. Typing coverage differed by locus: A, B, C, DRB1 and DQB1 were typed in roughly 620-640 donors, DQA1 in 522, DPA1 in 600 to 610, and DPB1 in 450 to 480. In a later analysis, previously published TCR beta repertoires from 670 or so donors were re-analyzed and high-resolution HLA genotyping was added so that TCR occurrence patterns could be studied. Donor age, sex, ethnicity and CMV serostatus were collected together with the repertoire data. Rather than drawing on any new phenotypic data, the later analysis identified candidate immune exposures from TCR beta sequences and the way those sequences occurred across donors. The study combined high-throughput TCR immunosequencing, statistical association of individual TCRs with disease status, and machine learning to predict cytomegalovirus infection status. The study profiled the T cell repertoires of 666 subjects by immunosequencing and related them to cytomegalovirus serostatus. An earlier analysis of around 580 of the donors used high-throughput TCR beta sequencing to judge whether each TCR beta V gene segment behaved as functional or pseudogenic. A handful of DR-DQ haplotypes were handled as single units for association and clustering because linkage in the cohort was strong.

Libraries were made using the immunoSEQ multiplex PCR assay. For the multiplex PCR, a mixture combining 60 forward primers for TCR Vbeta segments and 13 reverse primers for TCR Jbeta segments was used. A multiplex PCR assay on genomic DNA amplified the CDR3 region of rearranged TCR beta genes. Amplified TCR beta libraries were sequenced as 87-base-pair reads on the Illumina HiSeq System. In the authors' own workflow: A later analysis counted tens of millions of unique TCR beta chains across the 650 to 700 repertoires, and some 11 million of these chains were shared by at least two donors. A nearest-neighbor algorithm error-corrected the raw reads and collapsed the reads into unique sequences, merging closely related sequences to remove PCR and sequencing errors. V, D and J gene segments were assigned by aligning CDR3 sequences to IMGT reference sequences. For a sequence to be retained, a match of at least six nucleotides to both a V gene segment and a J gene segment was required. A rearrangement counted as productive if the CDR3 had no stop codons and remained in frame with V and J, and every other rearrangement counted as non-productive. CDR3 was defined according to IMGT convention as the region running from the second conserved V-encoded cysteine to the conserved J-encoded phenylalanine. Sequences without an unambiguous match to a single V gene segment were excluded from the earlier analysis of about 600 of the donors. An earlier analysis of some 500 of the donors classified V segments as functional when productive rearrangements were above 56.7% and as segregating when the standard deviation between donors was above 5%. A statistical classification framework was built to diagnose cytomegalovirus status from the catalog of TCR beta chain sequences. A later analysis assigned V and J genes by comparing TCR nucleotide sequences with IMGT/GENE-DB human TR gene sequences. The TCRdist pipeline was used in a later analysis to assign CDR3 sequences and most-parsimonious VDJ recombination scenarios. In a later analysis, each TCR beta chain was defined by its CDR3 amino acid sequence together with its V-gene family, and reads without a unique V-gene family were excluded. As a way to deal with suspected cross-contamination and a sequencing artifact, a later analysis dropped nearly 600 nucleotide sequences that were highly shared and had low generation probability. For each public chain, a later analysis derived a clonal expansion index from normalized ranks of inferred template counts within each repertoire. A later analysis computed generation probabilities with a VDJ recombination model fitted to out-of-frame rearrangements, and checked the results against IGoR. In a later analysis, TCR-TCR, TCR-HLA and TCR-CMV co-occurrence was scored with hypergeometric tests, and a repertoire-size bias correction was applied to TCR pairs. False discovery rates were estimated in a later analysis by permuting HLA or CMV assignments 20 times. In a later analysis, co-occurring TCRs were grouped using DBSCAN, with TCRdist sequence similarity added in when clustering inside HLA-allele-positive subsets. For co-occurrence clustering, repertoires with fewer than 30,000 or more than 120,000 public chains were excluded, along with roughly five repertoires with anomalous nucleotide sharing. Not all clones reach the TCRdb copy of this immuneACCESS table, which keeps in-frame sequences only. Checked studies attribute under half of the gap to unresolved V genes and leave the rest unexplained. V and J calls and clone size follow that table, whereas D and trimming were derived from the DNA. This sample has about 200,000 clones in its table, and around 80% of those were observed once. The ten most abundant clones make up about 3.1% of the sample.

Overall results and qualifications from the work: Broadly in line with IMGT annotations, most TCR beta V segments showed up in productive rearrangements about 87% or about 30% of the time in an earlier analysis of a few hundred of the donors. Because some donors lacked HLA typing at each locus, the association tests relied only on the typed subset. Most TCR sequences were seen in very few donors, while some public TCRs were found in many individuals. The classifier was reported to diagnose cytomegalovirus status with high specificity and sensitivity in both the original cohort and the validation cohort. A further reported finding was that TCR beta sequences accurately predicted the HLA-A and HLA-B alleles for most subjects in the first cohort. The study listed around 160 TCR beta chains as associated with cytomegalovirus. A cluster of highly shared sequence variants was judged likely to represent a technical artifact of the sequencing pipeline. Compared with the 666-donor mean, donors in an Asian-associated ancestry cluster had fewer N-insertions in productive TCRs, according to a later genetic analysis. Several of the top co-occurrence clusters appeared to be linked to parvovirus B19, influenza, CMV and Epstein-Barr virus, according to a later analysis. Sequencing depth was assumed to be roughly uniform across donors in the presence/absence analyses, though that assumption may not hold. Because counts were too low, around 18 rarely observed V segments, including chromosome 9 orphons, were left out of the earlier analysis of 500 to 750 of the donors. Linkage disequilibrium might explain the correlated functional status among segregating V segments, but an unknown experimental factor could not be ruled out. Some IMGT-functional V segments, including TRBV6-2 and TRBV6-3, could not be told apart with the 87-base-pair reads, so those segments were excluded. In a later analysis, HLA-associated TCR beta chains showed more clonal expansion and lower generation probabilities than non-associated chains that were equally common. An association between a missense DCLRE1C variant and V-gene and J-gene trimming of TCR beta chains was found in a later genetic analysis and replicated in an independent cohort. Specific HLA alleles were associated with 15,000 to 20,000 TCR beta sequences at a false discovery rate of 0.05 in a later analysis. According to a later analysis, TCR association rates differed among HLA loci, with DRB1 alleles showing the most associated TCRs and HLA-C alleles showing the fewest. Assigning TCR associations to individual alleles was difficult when HLA alleles, especially DR and DQ, strongly co-occurred. CMV serostatus was the only immune exposure information available for the cohort. A few of the identified cytomegalovirus-associated TCR beta chains were confirmed in vitro to be specific for cytomegalovirus antigens. In this cohort, only TCR beta chains were sequenced, and detectable features were limited by the absence of alpha or paired-chain data. According to a later analysis, most CMV-associated TCR beta chains appeared to be HLA-restricted, and the HLA associations seemed to be driven largely by CMV exposure. According to the authors, the approach could potentially be generalized to other disease states and immunological phenotypes.

The cysteine opens and the phenylalanine closes a CDR3 of 15 amino acids. Only CDR3 DNA remains: 45 bases, in frame from the first base. A distance of 11 bases separates the germline ends of V and J, which lose 2 bases and 0 bases respectively. CDR1 SGHNT and CDR2 YYREEE are derived from the germline V gene (reference sequence). Turning to this clone: Its antigen is currently not known. No quality values exist for individual bases; no much larger clone is one base distant.

The cohort was made up of 666 healthy bone marrow donors. At the time of sampling, every cohort member was nominally healthy, though immune exposures that went unrecorded were likely present. The donor was CMV seronegative and belonged to the group of around 350 seronegative cohort members. A peripheral blood sample was collected from each donor, and TCR beta sequencing was performed on peripheral blood mononuclear cells. Genomic DNA extraction from the blood cell samples was performed with the Qiagen DNeasy Blood Extraction Kit. This clonotype was sampled from a young man in good health and CMV-seronegative. The chain was built from TRBV5-4 and TRBJ1-2; there is no confident call for the D gene. The source material was PBMCs. The CDR3: CASSFGTATNYGYTF. The nucleotide sequence is given as TGTGCCAGCAGCTTCGGAACAGCAACTAACTATGGCTACACCTTC.